The next 2 T cell receptor beta chains were all read from a single sample in a study of shared clonotypes between healthy human individuals. Some clones are missing from TCRdb's copy, which holds only in-frame ones; the method was immunoSEQ multiplex PCR. Of roughly 500,000 clones in the sample, about 96% were seen once. The sequenced material came from naive CD4+ T cells sorted from blood. Subset described: CD45RA+ positively selected. The source of these receptors is a woman in her 30s in good health.

The chain is built from TRBV6-6 and TRBJ2-7; D is uncertain. The CDR3 covers 13 residues. Germline V gene sequence: CDR1 MNHNY, CDR2 SVGAGI (reference sequence). V lost 5 bases to trimming and J lost 0 bases, with 8 bases between them. The CDR3 protein is CASSRDLSYEQYF. CDR3 bases: TGTGCCAGCAGTCGTGATCTCTCCTACGAGCAGTACTTC.

This clone was recorded once. Germline is not matched at one junction end, which may reflect a read error. The chain employs TRBV19 and TRBJ2-1; TRBD1 matches 8 bases. Germline V lookup: CDR1 LNHDA, CDR2 SQIVND (reference sequence). CDR3 length: 14 residues. The CDR3 bases are TGTGCCAGTAGTATGCAACACCGGACAGGGTATTATCTCTTC. This gives the protein CASSMQHRTGYYLF.